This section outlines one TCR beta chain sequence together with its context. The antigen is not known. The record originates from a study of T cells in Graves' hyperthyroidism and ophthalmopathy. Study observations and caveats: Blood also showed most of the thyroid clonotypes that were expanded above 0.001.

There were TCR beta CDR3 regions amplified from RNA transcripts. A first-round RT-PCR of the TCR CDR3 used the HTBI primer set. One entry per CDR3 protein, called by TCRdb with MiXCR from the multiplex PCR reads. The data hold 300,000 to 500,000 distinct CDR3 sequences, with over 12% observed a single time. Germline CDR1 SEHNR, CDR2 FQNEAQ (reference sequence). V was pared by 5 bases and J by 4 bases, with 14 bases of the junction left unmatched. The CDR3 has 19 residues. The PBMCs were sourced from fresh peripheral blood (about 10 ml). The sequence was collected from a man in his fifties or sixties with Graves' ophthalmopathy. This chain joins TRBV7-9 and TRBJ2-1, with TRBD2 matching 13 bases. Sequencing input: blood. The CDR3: CASSRRPGTSGRGYNEQFF. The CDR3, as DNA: TGTGCCAGCAGCAGACGGCCGGGTACTAGCGGGAGGGGGTACAATGAGCAGTTCTTC. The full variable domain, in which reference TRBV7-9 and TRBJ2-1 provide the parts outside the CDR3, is DTGVSQNPRHKITKRGQNVTFRCDPISEHNRLYWYRQTLGQGPEFLTYFQNEAQLEKSRLLSDRFSAERPKGSFSTLEIQRTEQGDSAMYLCASSRRPGTSGRGYNEQFFGPGTRLTVL.